This passage covers 8 T cell receptor beta chains from one sample sequenced in a study of blood T cell repertoires in COVID-19. Assay: immunoSEQ multiplex PCR; the TCRdb copy retains only in-frame clones and omits some. The sample lists 200,000 to 300,000 clones; 86% were seen once. Material for sequencing was PBMCs or T cells enriched from blood (not recorded which). Every receptor here comes from a woman under 30 who had recovered from COVID-19.

The chain joins TRBV5-1 to TRBJ2-7, with a possible D match to TRBD2 (7 bases). In germline, CDR1 is SGHRS, CDR2 YFSETQ. The germline V and J ends were trimmed by 7 bases and 7 bases, with 15 bases remaining between them. The CDR3 contains 12 residues. In DNA form, the CDR3 reads TGCGCCAGCGCGGGGGCCCTCCGGGAGCAGTACTTC. Encoded protein: CASAGALREQYF. Complete variable domain (other parts from reference TRBV5-1 and TRBJ2-7): KAGVTQTPRYLIKTRGQQVTLSCSPISGHRSVSWYQQTPGQGLQFLFEYFSETQRNKGNFPGRFSGRQFSNSRSEMNVSTLELGDSALYLCASAGALREQYFGPGTRLTVT.

This clone was seen a handful of times. The CDR3 is CASSDSIEAAYNEQFF. The CDR3, as DNA: TGTGCCAGCAGTGACTCGATCGAGGCGGCTTACAATGAGCAGTTCTTC. The rearrangement uses TRBV6-4 and TRBJ2-1; D is undetermined. This CDR3 has 16 amino acids. V was shortened by 0 bases and J by 4 bases, with 13 bases between the two germline ends. Germline loops: CDR1 MRHNA, CDR2 SNTAGT.

This clone was counted between two and nine times. The chain uses TRBV29-1 and TRBJ2-2; weak D call: TRBD2 (6 bases). V was shortened by 4 bases and J by 7 bases, with 10 bases between the two germline ends. This CDR3 comprises 12 residues. Germline-derived CDR1 and CDR2 are SQVTM and ANQGSEA. The CDR3 DNA follows: TGCAGCGTTGGGAGGGATCACGGGGAGCTGTTTTTT. This sequence encodes CSVGRDHGELFF.

This chain joins TRBV5-1 and TRBJ2-1, with 12 bases lining up with TRBD2. Per germline, CDR1 SGHRS and CDR2 YFSETQ. This CDR3 contains 18 residues. V shed 3 bases and J 1 base; nucleotides not matched to a gene: 8. This chain's CDR3 is CASSSPGLAGGSYNEQFF. The CDR3, as DNA: TGCGCCAGCAGCTCCCCGGGACTAGCGGGTGGGTCCTACAATGAGCAGTTCTTC.

The chain employs TRBV4-2 and TRBJ2-6; D is unclear. Trimming pared 0 bases from V and 0 bases from J, leaving 6 bases between. The CDR3 length is 16 residues. The germline V gene encodes CDR1 LGHNA and CDR2 YNFKEQ. CDR3 bases: TGTGCCAGCAGCCAAGATTCCGTCTCTGGGGCCAACGTCCTGACTTTC. This encodes CASSQDSVSGANVLTF.

This chain joins TRBV6-5 and TRBJ1-6; 11 nucleotides line up with TRBD1. V trimming: 6 bases; J trimming: 12 bases; junction bases outside the gene matches: 4. The CDR3 totals 13 residues. Germline V gene sequence: CDR1 MNHEY, CDR2 SVGAGI. The CDR3, as DNA: TGTGCCAGCAGGGACAGGGGGCCTTTACCCCTCCACTTT. Translated: CASRDRGPLPLHF.

This sequence joins TRBV5-1 and TRBJ2-7; D perhaps matches TRBD1 (5 bases). The CDR3 is 14 amino acids. V shed 1 base and J shed 2 bases, with 10 bases lying between them. Germline CDR1 SGHRS, CDR2 YFSETQ. The CDR3 coding sequence is TGCGCCAGCAGCTTGCAGGCAGGGCCCTACGAGCAGTACTTC. Amino acid sequence: CASSLQAGPYEQYF.

The chain couples TRBV6-5 to TRBJ1-4; no clear D gene. Germline V gene sequence: CDR1 MNHEY, CDR2 SVGAGI. The CDR3 is made up of 13 amino acids. The ends were cut back, 6 bases at V and 6 bases at J, with 11 bases in the middle. CDR3 residues: CASRGAGDEKLFF. CDR3 coding DNA: TGTGCCAGCAGGGGAGCGGGAGATGAAAAACTGTTTTTT.